The clone carrying this T cell receptor beta chain was seen a few times. From the 5' RACE reads, TCRdb called clonotypes with MiXCR, one entry per CDR3 protein. Seen here are approximately 32,000 distinct CDR3 sequences, around 7% observed once, and the top ten hold about a third. The data were obtained in a study of early T cells in non-severe SARS-CoV-2 infection. The CDR3 sequence is 8 residues long. Trimming cost V 8 bases and J 7 bases, with 3 bases left between them. The V gene's germline CDR1 is DFQATT and CDR2 SNEGSKA (reference sequence). The clonotype was recovered from an adult who was a healthcare worker with PCR-confirmed SARS-CoV-2 infection or an uninfected control (not recorded which). V is TRBV20-1 and J is TRBJ2-1; D gene ambiguous. The sequenced material came from whole blood. The CDR3 loop is CSINEQFF. In nucleotides, the CDR3 is TGCAGTATAAATGAGCAGTTCTTC.